This T cell receptor beta chain was documented in a study of human T cells and chemical hapten exposure. For the study at large: The upper back received 0.01% DPC by patch testing, with results read at 6 days. Study-wide findings and caveats: Expanded TCR counts at PT1 were positively correlated with the patch test score.

Time point in this sample: pre-sensitization, week 0. Regarding treatment: therapeutic diphenylcyclopropenone sensitization with weekly scalp DPC. One entry per CDR3 protein, called by TCRdb with MiXCR from the RACE reads. The data contain approximately 180,000 distinct CDR3 sequences, nearly 30% of them singletons. On this clonotype: Its specificity is unknown.

Germline V lookup: CDR1 ENHRY, CDR2 SYGVKD. CDR3 length: 14 amino acids. Losses at the gene ends were 10 bases for V and 2 bases for J; bases not matched to a gene: 6. The sample consisted of whole blood, taken in connection with sensitization to the hapten diphenylcyclopropenone (DPC). The source is a woman aged 25 to 39 with alopecia areata. Some clones in this sample may be carry-over from other donors' samples. The chain carries TRBV10-3 and TRBJ2-3, with TRBD1 matching over 10 bases. CDR3 nucleotides: TGTGCCAGCAGGGGACAGGGGCTCACAGATACGCAGTATTTT. It yields the protein CASRGQGLTDTQYF.